Each of the 23 T cell receptor beta chains below was sequenced from the same sample in a study of early T cells in non-severe SARS-CoV-2 infection. TCRdb processed the 5' RACE reads anew with MiXCR; each CDR3 protein has one entry. Of about 77,000 distinct CDR3 sequences listed, roughly 9.4% are singletons. The sample comprised whole blood. These receptors originate from an adult who was a healthcare worker with PCR-confirmed SARS-CoV-2 infection or an uninfected control (not recorded which).

This clonotype showed up just a few times. The genes are TRBV6-5 and TRBJ1-1, with 7 bases that match TRBD1. From germline, CDR1 is MNHEY and CDR2 SVGAGI. The V and J ends lost 4 bases and 6 bases, in that order; junction bases with no gene match: 5. This CDR3 spans 13 amino acids. The CDR3 loop reads CASSSLGTAEAFF. Written as DNA, the CDR3 is TGTGCCAGCAGTTCCCTCGGGACAGCTGAAGCTTTCTTT.

This clonotype was seen just once. The V call is TRBV5-6, the J call TRBJ2-7, with 8 bases aligning to TRBD1. The length of the CDR3 is 15 residues. Germline V gene lookup returns CDR1 SGHDT and CDR2 YYEEEE. V was pared by 3 bases and J by 2 bases, with 7 bases of the junction left unmatched. In nucleotides, the CDR3 is TGTGCCAGCAGCTCCCAGGGGGCCTGGACCTACGAGCAGTACTTC. It yields the protein CASSSQGAWTYEQYF.

This clonotype has at least ten counts. The rearrangement links TRBV20-1 to TRBJ2-1; D remains ambiguous. The V and J ends lost 2 bases and 0 bases respectively, with 2 bases between them. The CDR3 length is 12 residues. The V gene's germline CDR1 is DFQATT and CDR2 SNEGSKA (reference sequence). CDR3: CSARRSYNEQFF. The DNA of the CDR3 is TGCAGTGCTAGACGCTCCTACAATGAGCAGTTCTTC.

This clonotype was seen many times. This chain connects TRBV5-1 to TRBJ2-7, with 9 bases that match TRBD2. V dropped 3 bases and J dropped 0; count of bases not matched to a gene: 4. The length of the CDR3 is 15 residues. CDR1 is SGHRS, CDR2 YFSETQ, per germline. The CDR3, as DNA: TGCGCCAGCAGCTCGACGGGACTAGCCTCCTACGAGCAGTACTTC. It is translated as CASSSTGLASYEQYF.

This clonotype was seen ten or more times. An end of the junction does not agree with germline; a read error may underlie this. The chain joins TRBV2 to TRBJ2-6; D assignment may be TRBD1 or TRBD2 (5 bases each). The V gene's germline CDR1 is SNHLY and CDR2 FYNNEI. This CDR3 has 15 residues. CDR3: CASSEAGSGANVLTF. In DNA form, the CDR3 reads TGTGCCAGCAGCGAAGCAGGGAGCGGGGCCAACGTCCTGACTTTC.

This clonotype was picked up a small number of times. V usage is TRBV7-3 and J usage is TRBJ2-1; D is unclear. The CDR3 runs to 17 residues. The V gene lost 5 bases and the J gene lost 2 bases, with 19 bases spanning the gap. Germline CDR1 is SGHTA and CDR2 is FQGTGA. CDR3 protein: CASSRNGRGGTYNEQFF. The CDR3 coding sequence is TGTGCCAGCAGCCGAAACGGACGTGGCGGTACCTACAATGAGCAGTTCTTC. Variable domain in full (rest from reference TRBV7-3 and TRBJ2-1): GAGVSQTPSNKVTEKGKYVELRCDPISGHTALYWYRQSLGQGPEFLIYFQGTGAADDSGLPNDRFFAVRPEGSVSTLKIQRTERGDSAVYLCASSRNGRGGTYNEQFFGPGTRLTVL.

CDR3 sequence: CSAPRGEYEQYF. As DNA, the CDR3 is TGCAGTGCCCCTCGGGGGGAGTACGAGCAGTACTTC. V usage is TRBV20-1 and J usage is TRBJ2-7; TRBD2 matches 7 bases. Germline V gene data show CDR1 as DFQATT and CDR2 as SNEGSKA (reference sequence). There are 12 residues in the CDR3. Trimming removed 6 bases from V and 4 bases from J; junction bases left unmatched: 6.

The rearrangement uses TRBV29-1 and TRBJ1-1; D is undetermined. The CDR3 loop spans 13 amino acids. V was pared by 4 bases and J by 1 base, with 10 bases between. CDR1 and CDR2 from the germline V gene are SQVTM and ANQGSEA. The CDR3 DNA reads TGCAGCGTTGCTACGACGGCGAACACTGAAGCTTTCTTT. Translation: CSVATTANTEAFF.

This clonotype was seen ten or more times. This chain uses TRBV6-6 with TRBJ2-7, with 12 positions matching TRBD2. Germline-derived CDR1 and CDR2 are MNHNY and SVGAGI (reference sequence). The CDR3 runs 18 residues. Trimming removed 0 bases from V and 5 bases from J; junction bases left unmatched: 11. CDR3 nucleotides: TGTGCCAGCAGTTACTCGACTAGCGGGAGACCTCTTTCCCACGAGCAGTACTTC. It translates to CASSYSTSGRPLSHEQYF.

This clonotype was counted ten times or more. The gene calls are TRBV6-1 and TRBJ1-1; no firm D call. This CDR3 has 14 residues. Trimming took 0 bases from V and 1 from J, leaving 6 bases between them. Looked up from germline, CDR1 is MNHNS and CDR2 is SASEGT. This chain's CDR3 is CASSEAWANTEAFF. In DNA form, the CDR3 reads TGTGCCAGCAGTGAAGCCTGGGCGAACACTGAAGCTTTCTTT.

This clonotype was counted only a few times. J is TRBJ1-2 and V is TRBV5-5; 8 bases agree with TRBD1. Germline V CDR1 and CDR2: SGHKS, YYEKEE (reference sequence). J lost 7 bases, V lost 4 bases, and 9 bases had no gene match. The CDR3 loop spans 14 amino acids. As DNA, the CDR3 is TGTGCCAGCAGCCCACAGGGGGGATTTGGTGGCTACACCTTC. The encoded protein is CASSPQGGFGGYTF.

The sample holds one count of this clonotype. J is TRBJ2-6 and V is TRBV5-1; the D gene could be TRBD1 or TRBD2 (6 bases each). This CDR3 has 16 amino acids. V lost 7 bases to trimming and J lost 0 bases, with 14 bases between them. Looked up from germline, CDR1 is SGHRS and CDR2 is YFSETQ. The CDR3 protein is CASEGGPSSGANVLTF. The CDR3 DNA reads as TGCGCCAGCGAGGGGGGCCCTAGCTCTGGGGCCAACGTCCTGACTTTC. The whole variable domain, remainder taken from reference TRBV5-1 and TRBJ2-6, is KAGVTQTPRYLIKTRGQQVTLSCSPISGHRSVSWYQQTPGQGLQFLFEYFSETQRNKGNFPGRFSGRQFSNSRSEMNVSTLELGDSALYLCASEGGPSSGANVLTFGAGSRLTVL.

This clonotype appeared many times. Just one base apart from a much larger clone, this may be a read error. The V gene is TRBV11-1, the J gene TRBJ2-5; D uncertain. The CDR3 is made up of 12 amino acids. Germline V CDR1 and CDR2: SGHAT, FQDESV (reference sequence). Trimming took off 2 bases at V and 4 bases at J, with 5 bases between the two ends. CDR3 region: CASSLKGETQYF. The DNA of the CDR3 is TGTGCCAGCAGCTTAAAGGGAGAGACCCAGTACTTC. The full variable domain, completed using reference TRBV11-1 and TRBJ2-5, is EAEVAQSPRYKITEKSQAVAFWCDPISGHATLYWYRQILGQGPELLVQFQDESVVDDSQLPKDRFSAERLKGVDSTLKIQPAELGDSAMYLCASSLKGETQYFGPGTRLLVL.

In this sample, this clonotype turned up a few times. V and J are TRBV30 and TRBJ2-3; a possible D gene is TRBD1 (6 bases). This CDR3 region has 13 residues. Germline-derived CDR1 and CDR2 are GTSNPN and SVGIG (reference sequence). Trimming stripped 4 bases from V and 2 bases from J, with 10 bases between. CDR3 DNA sequence: TGTGCCTGGACGAGGGGGAACACAGATACGCAGTATTTT. The encoded protein is CAWTRGNTDTQYF.

This clonotype was counted many times. V is TRBV20-1 and J is TRBJ2-1; D gene uncertain. Germline assignment: CDR1 DFQATT and CDR2 SNEGSKA (reference sequence). The CDR3 has 14 amino acids. V shed 5 bases and J shed 0 bases, with 11 bases lying between them. The CDR3 is CSAFLPSSYNEQFF. As DNA, the CDR3 is TGCAGTGCTTTTTTACCGAGCTCCTACAATGAGCAGTTCTTC.

This clonotype was detected ten times or more. The CDR3 DNA sequence: TGTGCCAGCAGCCATGGGCGTGTGGCCGGGGAGCTGTTTTTT. The encoded protein is CASSHGRVAGELFF. The chain uses TRBV3-1 and TRBJ2-2; the D is unclear. This CDR3 has 14 residues. The V gene's germline CDR1 is LGHDT and CDR2 YNNKEL (reference sequence). Trimming cost V 3 bases and J 6 bases, with 11 bases left between them.

The sample holds a few counts of this clonotype. Here the CDR3 DNA reads TGTGCCAGCAGCTTGAGACTAGCGGGAGGAGCATACAATGAGCAGTTCTTC. This codes for CASSLRLAGGAYNEQFF. The rearrangement uses TRBV5-8 and TRBJ2-1; 13 bases agree with TRBD2. The CDR3 length is 17 residues. Germline loops: CDR1 SGHTS, CDR2 YDEGEE. Trimming cost V 1 base and J 4 bases; bases outside gene matches: 5.

Points on this clonotype: Compared with germline, one end of the junction differs, possibly owing to a read error. The rearrangement uses TRBV20-1 and TRBJ1-2; TRBD1 matches 7 bases. The CDR3 is made up of 13 amino acids. Germline CDR1 and CDR2: DFQATT and SNEGSKA (reference sequence). CDR3 sequence reads: CSARAKDRVGYTF. CDR3 coding DNA: TGCAGTGCGAGAGCCAAAGACAGGGTTGGCTACACCTTC.

This clonotype was seen ten or more times. The rearrangement joins TRBV20-1 to TRBJ2-7; no firm D call. The CDR3 runs to 13 residues. V was pared by 2 bases and J by 1 base, with 9 bases between. The germline V gene has CDR1 DFQATT and CDR2 SNEGSKA (reference sequence). The CDR3 loop is CSARRSLSYEQYF. The CDR3 nucleotides read TGCAGTGCTAGACGGAGCCTGTCCTACGAGCAGTACTTC.

The chain has TRBV3-1 and TRBJ2-5; the D is unclear. V was pared by 0 bases and J by 1 base, with 18 bases between. This CDR3 spans 18 amino acids. Germline CDR1 reads LGHDT; CDR2 reads YNNKEL (reference sequence). CDR3 sequence: CASSQESPLLPLQETQYF. The CDR3 nucleotides are TGTGCCAGCAGCCAAGAAAGCCCCTTATTACCCCTCCAAGAGACCCAGTACTTC.

This clonotype appeared a few times. The V gene is TRBV5-1, the J gene TRBJ1-1; D may be TRBD1 (5 bases). The V gene lost 4 bases and the J gene lost 4 bases, with 17 bases spanning the gap. Germline V gene sequence: CDR1 SGHRS, CDR2 YFSETQ. The CDR3 extends over 15 amino acids. The CDR3 reads CASSPNFTGRTEAFF. The CDR3 DNA reads as TGCGCCAGCAGCCCCAATTTTACGGGGCGCACTGAAGCTTTCTTT. The variable domain in full, with the rest retrieved from reference TRBV5-1 and TRBJ1-1, is KAGVTQTPRYLIKTRGQQVTLSCSPISGHRSVSWYQQTPGQGLQFLFEYFSETQRNKGNFPGRFSGRQFSNSRSEMNVSTLELGDSALYLCASSPNFTGRTEAFFGQGTRLTVV.

This sequence joins TRBV18 and TRBJ2-1, with a tentative D call TRBD1 (6 bases). The V gene's germline CDR1 is KGHSH and CDR2 LQKENI. The CDR3 sequence is 16 residues long. The V end lost 6 bases, the J end lost 3 bases, and 18 bases lay between the germline ends. The CDR3 loop is CASSPGVDSYYNEQFF. CDR3 DNA sequence: TGTGCCAGCTCCCCCGGAGTGGACAGTTACTACAATGAGCAGTTCTTC.

This clonotype appeared many times. The chain is built from TRBV4-2 and TRBJ2-3; no reliable D call. Germline-derived CDR1 and CDR2 are LGHNA and YNFKEQ. This CDR3 comprises 14 residues. V lost 0 bases and J lost 1, with 5 bases in between. The DNA for the CDR3 is TGTGCCAGCAGCCAAGAACTGGGCACAGATACGCAGTATTTT. Amino acid sequence: CASSQELGTDTQYF.